The clone carrying this T cell receptor beta chain was found a few times. Its specificity is unknown. Sample barcodes and UMIs were carried by the TCR alpha and TCR beta cDNA libraries that 5'RACE generated with constant-segment primers. TCRdb re-called the 5' RACE reads with MiXCR, one entry per CDR3 protein. Here the sample spans around 200,000 distinct CDR3 sequences, just over 9.5% being singletons. The data belong to a study of T-cell memory formation after mild COVID-19. Study overall: TCR clusters were largely donor specific. Study outcomes and limitations: CD4+ contracting clones lay mainly in CM and EM, CD8+ ones in EMRA. Day 15 to 85 contracting clones showed balanced CD4/CD8; day 15 to 37 expanders favored CD4+.

The trim removed 6 bases at V and 5 bases at J, leaving 23 bases unmatched. CDR1 is MGHRA and CDR2 is YSYEKL in the germline V gene. The CDR3 totals 19 residues. Sequenced input: PBMCs or a T cell subset sorted from them (not recorded which). The chain recombines TRBV4-1 with TRBJ1-2; the match to TRBD1 covers 8 bases. The TCR comes from a man aged 18-30 years who had mild COVID-19 (a few samples of this study predate the infection). Cell type and time point are not known. In DNA form, the CDR3 reads TGCGCCAGCAGTCGAGCGGAATCCGGGACAGGAGCTCGTTGGTATGGCTACACCTTC. It translates to CASSRAESGTGARWYGYTF.